Listed below are T cell receptor beta chains from one sample, sequenced in a study of early T cells in non-severe SARS-CoV-2 infection. TCRdb independently ran MiXCR on the 5' RACE reads; one entry per CDR3 protein. The data contain over 90,000 distinct CDR3 sequences, around 13% of them singletons. Sequenced sample: whole blood. Receptors originate from an adult who was a healthcare worker with PCR-confirmed SARS-CoV-2 infection or an uninfected control (not recorded which). The CDR3 runs from the conserved cysteine through the conserved F or W.

V	J	CDR3
TRBV28	TRBJ2-4	CASSAPGAMIGSAKNIQYF
TRBV6-6	TRBJ2-1	CASSYQRDNEQFF
TRBV28	TRBJ2-3	CASSSSDTTDTQYF
TRBV27	TRBJ2-7	CASSLAPWVTSGNTEQYF
TRBV5-6	TRBJ1-6	CASSSTGEANSPLHF
TRBV20-1	TRBJ2-3	CSADTGTSEVDTQYF
TRBV18	TRBJ2-1	CASSPPLSPKGEQFF
TRBV5-1	TRBJ1-1	CASSRGDRDNTEAFF
TRBV4-1	TRBJ2-7	CANLTSGAYEQYF
TRBV28	TRBJ2-7	CASSLGLGKAYEQYF
TRBV3-1	TRBJ1-3	CASSPSGGGNSGNTIYF
TRBV6-2/TRBV6-3	TRBJ2-5	CASEAAGMALYQETQYF
TRBV2	TRBJ1-2	CASSEGGANYGYTF
TRBV20-1	TRBJ1-2	CSATDESNYGYTF
TRBV4-2	TRBJ1-6	CASSQERERGGSYNSPLHF
TRBV5-1	TRBJ1-4	CASSLLPRAANEKLFF
TRBV28	TRBJ1-1	CASTPETRKAFF
TRBV12-5	TRBJ2-1	CASGLGIRDEQFF
TRBV4-3	TRBJ2-1	CASSQGYRGEQFF
TRBV28	TRBJ1-5	CATHADRRMQPQHF
TRBV10-3	TRBJ2-3	CAYGGGVSNTDTQYF
TRBV14	TRBJ2-1	CASGNRVQFF
TRBV20-1	TRBJ2-7	CSARDSGTLPYEQYF
TRBV24-1	TRBJ2-1	CATSDLRTSGSYNEQFF
TRBV27	TRBJ2-7	CASSVFGGGSYEQYF
TRBV18	TRBJ2-7	CASSKRKSYEQYF
TRBV9	TRBJ2-3	CASSVEGGGRDTQYF
TRBV6-5	TRBJ1-4	CASSASTGTKLFF
TRBV18	TRBJ1-5	CASSPSVGGANQPQHF
TRBV11-2	TRBJ2-7	CASSYDSTSYEQYF
TRBV2	TRBJ2-7	CASSVAGSYEQYF
TRBV20-1	TRBJ2-7	CSASGPSYEQYF
TRBV5-5	TRBJ2-1	CASSPEDFSYNEQFF
TRBV12-3/TRBV12-4	TRBJ2-3	CASKSTGSSTDTQYF
TRBV10-3	TRBJ2-7	CAISGSVQSSYEQYF
TRBV12-3/TRBV12-4	TRBJ2-3	CASTRGAAGTDTQYF
TRBV5-6	TRBJ1-1	CASSLVTGVAEAFF
TRBV12-3/TRBV12-4	TRBJ1-1	CASSRRPRGRGTEAFF
TRBV2	TRBJ2-1	CASSRTRPKFF
TRBV13	TRBJ1-5	CASSHRENNQPQHF
TRBV28	TRBJ2-2	CASSLTAFSGTEQTGELFF
TRBV28	TRBJ2-3	CASSWTSGRYPSTDTQYF
TRBV20-1	TRBJ2-7	CSARGRLELYEQYF
TRBV11-2	TRBJ2-5	CASSIVVGETQYF
TRBV9	TRBJ2-3	CASSVDLASNTQYF
TRBV6-1	TRBJ2-3	CASSEALRDTDTQYF